A selection of T cell receptor beta chains follows, all from one sample in a study of cytomegalovirus exposure and HLA in healthy donors. Using immunoSEQ multiplex PCR, the repertoire was profiled, and TCRdb retains in-frame clones only, with some absent. Among roughly 180,000 clones listed, 9.5% were seen once. The sample taken for sequencing was PBMCs. The receptors originated from a woman in her 30s in good health and CMV-seropositive. CDR3s include the opening cysteine and the closing phenylalanine or tryptophan. D genes are given only for firm matches. Clone size is not always given. Where it is, it says once, few, many or a class for expanded clones.

length: 14
D: NA
size: NA
J: TRBJ2-5
V: TRBV6-5
DNA: TGTGCCAGCAGAAACTACGGGAGTCGGGAGACCCAGTACTTC
CDR3: CASRNYGSRETQYF

length: 17
D: NA
size: NA
J: TRBJ2-2
V: TRBV5-1
DNA: TGCGCCAGCAGCTTGCATCCAGCGGCGACGAACACCGGGGAGCTGTTTTTT
CDR3: CASSLHPAATNTGELFF

length: 16
D: TRBD2
size: NA
J: TRBJ2-1
V: TRBV11-2
DNA: TGTGCCAGCATTTTCTCCGGGACTAGCGGTTACAATGAGCAGTTCTTC
CDR3: CASIFSGTSGYNEQFF

length: 15
D: TRBD2
size: NA
J: TRBJ2-3
V: TRBV7-2
DNA: TGTGCCAGCAGCATACAAGGACTAGCCTCAGATACGCAGTATTTT
CDR3: CASSIQGLASDTQYF

length: 16
D: TRBD2
size: few
J: TRBJ2-3
V: TRBV10-2
DNA: TGCGCCAGCAGTGGTGGTAGCGGGAGCAACACAGATACGCAGTATTTT
CDR3: CASSGGSGSNTDTQYF

length: 15
D: NA
size: NA
J: TRBJ1-2
V: TRBV28
DNA: TGTGCCAGCAGACATGGACGGACATTGGGGTATGGCTACACCTTC
CDR3: CASRHGRTLGYGYTF

length: 11
D: NA
size: NA
J: TRBJ1-2
V: TRBV30
DNA: TGTGCCTGGAGTCCCCTAGGTGGCTACACCTTC
CDR3: CAWSPLGGYTF

length: 16
D: NA
size: NA
J: TRBJ1-1
V: TRBV2
DNA: TGTGCCAGCAGTGAAGGGGGCCCAGGGGATTTCACTGAAGCTTTCTTT
CDR3: CASSEGGPGDFTEAFF

length: 14
D: NA
size: NA
J: TRBJ2-5
V: TRBV9
DNA: TGTGCCAGCAGCGTAGGGGGGGTCGAGGAGACCCAGTACTTC
CDR3: CASSVGGVEETQYF

length: 15
D: NA
size: NA
J: TRBJ2-1
V: TRBV27
DNA: TGTGCCAGCAGTCCCCGTGGAAGCGGACACAATGAGCAGTTCTTC
CDR3: CASSPRGSGHNEQFF

length: 15
D: NA
size: NA
J: TRBJ2-7
V: TRBV2
DNA: TGTGCCAGCAGTGAAGCGCTTGGGAGGACCTACGAGCAGTACTTC
CDR3: CASSEALGRTYEQYF

length: 15
D: TRBD2
size: NA
J: TRBJ2-5
V: TRBV7-3
DNA: TGTGCCAGCAGCTTAGTCGCGGGAGGCGCCGAGACCCAGTACTTC
CDR3: CASSLVAGGAETQYF

length: 15
D: NA
size: few
J: TRBJ2-3
V: TRBV19
DNA: TGTGCCAGTATTGGGACATCCCCGAGCACAGATACGCAGTATTTT
CDR3: CASIGTSPSTDTQYF

length: 16
D: TRBD2
size: NA
J: TRBJ2-1
V: TRBV2
DNA: TGTGCCAGCAGTTCCCGAGGACTAGCCGGGGCCAATGAGCAGTTCTTC
CDR3: CASSSRGLAGANEQFF

length: 14
D: NA
size: NA
J: TRBJ2-3
V: TRBV27
DNA: TGTGCCAGCAGTAGGGGGGGTGTTTGGGATACGCAGTATTTT
CDR3: CASSRGGVWDTQYF

length: 13
D: NA
size: few
J: TRBJ1-2
V: TRBV19
DNA: TGTGCCAGTAGTATTGTCAGGGAACATGGCTACACCTTC
CDR3: CASSIVREHGYTF

length: 14
D: TRBD1
size: few
J: TRBJ1-1
V: TRBV18
DNA: TGTGCCAGCTCACCCGAGACAGGGAGAACTGAAGCTTTCTTT
CDR3: CASSPETGRTEAFF

length: 15
D: NA
size: once
J: TRBJ2-1
V: TRBV6-6
DNA: TGTGCCAGCGAGGTGGGCGGGATCCCCCCCAATGAGCAGTTCTTC
CDR3: CASEVGGIPPNEQFF

length: 15
D: NA
size: few
J: TRBJ2-7
V: TRBV27
DNA: TGTGCCAGCAGTTTGGGAGACGGGAGCTCCTACGAGCAGTACTTC
CDR3: CASSLGDGSSYEQYF

length: 15
D: TRBD2
size: NA
J: TRBJ2-7
V: TRBV27
DNA: TGTGCCAGCAGGATACTAGCGGGAGGTACCTACGAGCAGTACTTC
CDR3: CASRILAGGTYEQYF

length: 13
D: NA
size: few
J: TRBJ1-2
V: TRBV5-1
DNA: TGCGCCAGCAGCTTAGACATTAACTATGGCTACACCTTC
CDR3: CASSLDINYGYTF

length: 14
D: NA
size: NA
J: TRBJ1-4
V: TRBV27
DNA: TGTGCCAGCAGTTTACAGGGGTCTAATGAAAAACTGTTTTTT
CDR3: CASSLQGSNEKLFF

length: 14
D: TRBD1
size: few
J: TRBJ1-4
V: TRBV5-4
DNA: TGTGCCAGCAGCTTTTGGACAGGTGATGAAAAACTGTTTTTT
CDR3: CASSFWTGDEKLFF

length: 14
D: NA
size: few
J: TRBJ1-2
V: TRBV11-2
DNA: TGTGCCAGCAGCTTAGATAGAGGGGGTAATGGCTACACCTTC
CDR3: CASSLDRGGNGYTF

length: 13
D: NA
size: few
J: TRBJ1-5
V: TRBV19
DNA: TGTGCCAGTAGCCCCGTTTTAGATCAGCCCCAGCATTTT
CDR3: CASSPVLDQPQHF

length: 17
D: TRBD2
size: NA
J: TRBJ2-1
V: TRBV7-6
DNA: TGTGCCAGCAGCTTAAAAGGCGGGAGGGTTTCCTACAATGAGCAGTTCTTC
CDR3: CASSLKGGRVSYNEQFF

length: 19
D: TRBD1
size: NA
J: TRBJ2-1
V: TRBV5-1
DNA: TGCGCCAGCAGCCCGCTCCGGGACAGGGGATCGAGCTCCTACAATGAGCAGTTCTTC
CDR3: CASSPLRDRGSSSYNEQFF

length: 13
D: NA
size: few
J: TRBJ2-2
V: TRBV27
DNA: TGTGCCAGCAGTTCCCTGTTGACCGGGGAGCTGTTTTTT
CDR3: CASSSLLTGELFF

length: 14
D: TRBD2
size: NA
J: TRBJ2-1
V: TRBV30
DNA: TGTGCCTGGAGTGTGAGCGGGAGAAGCAATGAGCAGTTCTTC
CDR3: CAWSVSGRSNEQFF

length: 13
D: NA
size: NA
J: TRBJ1-2
V: TRBV5-1
DNA: TGCGCCAGCAGCTCTACGGGACACCCAAGCTACACCTTC
CDR3: CASSSTGHPSYTF

length: 14
D: NA
size: few
J: TRBJ1-2
V: TRBV19
DNA: TGTGCCAGTAGTATCGAGGCAGGGGCTCGGGGCTACACCTTC
CDR3: CASSIEAGARGYTF

length: 13
D: NA
size: few
J: TRBJ1-2
V: TRBV7-3
DNA: TGTGCCAGCAGCTTAATTGGGGGCGATGGCTACACCTTC
CDR3: CASSLIGGDGYTF

length: 13
D: TRBD2
size: few
J: TRBJ2-7
V: TRBV10-3
DNA: TGTGCCATCATGGGACTAGCCTCATACGAGCAGTACTTC
CDR3: CAIMGLASYEQYF

length: 13
D: NA
size: few
J: TRBJ2-3
V: TRBV30
DNA: TGTGCCTGGAGGACAGAAAACACAGATACGCAGTATTTT
CDR3: CAWRTENTDTQYF

length: 15
D: TRBD2
size: NA
J: TRBJ2-7
V: TRBV18
DNA: TGTGCCAGCTCACCTCTCCTTAGCGGGGAGGGGGAGCAGTACTTC
CDR3: CASSPLLSGEGEQYF

length: 13
D: NA
size: few
J: TRBJ2-1
V: TRBV19
DNA: TGTGCCAGTAGTACGTCCCCCCCTCAGGGACAGTTCTTC
CDR3: CASSTSPPQGQFF

length: 15
D: NA
size: NA
J: TRBJ1-2
V: TRBV4-1
DNA: TGCGCCAGCAGCCAAGAAGGGTCAGGGAAGTATGGCTACACCTTC
CDR3: CASSQEGSGKYGYTF

length: 16
D: NA
size: few
J: TRBJ2-7
V: TRBV13
DNA: TGTGCCAGCAGCTCCGCCCCCCTATCACTGGCCTACGAGCAGTACTTC
CDR3: CASSSAPLSLAYEQYF

length: 13
D: NA
size: NA
J: TRBJ1-2
V: TRBV4-1
DNA: TGCGCCAGCAGCCAAGTCGGGTTCTATGGCTACACCTTC
CDR3: CASSQVGFYGYTF

length: 13
D: NA
size: many
J: TRBJ2-6
V: TRBV18
DNA: TGTGCCAGCTCACCGGGCGGGGCCAACGTCCTGACTTTC
CDR3: CASSPGGANVLTF

length: 16
D: TRBD2
size: few
J: TRBJ2-1
V: TRBV5-6
DNA: TGTGCCAGCAGCCTACCGGGACTAGCGGGAGCGGGTGAGCAGTTCTTC
CDR3: CASSLPGLAGAGEQFF

length: 14
D: NA
size: NA
J: TRBJ1-3
V: TRBV4-1
DNA: TGCGCCAGCAGCCTGGGGGGGCTAGGAAACACCATATATTTT
CDR3: CASSLGGLGNTIYF

length: 16
D: TRBD2
size: NA
J: TRBJ2-3
V: TRBV2
DNA: TGTGCCAGCAGTGAAGACCTCAGCGGGAGGTCGTATACGCAGTATTTT
CDR3: CASSEDLSGRSYTQYF

length: 15
D: NA
size: NA
J: TRBJ2-7
V: TRBV15
DNA: TGTGCCACCAGCAGAGTCAGACAGGCCTCCTACGAGCAGTACTTC
CDR3: CATSRVRQASYEQYF

length: 15
D: TRBD1
size: NA
J: TRBJ2-7
V: TRBV5-6
DNA: TGTGCCAGCAGCATGGGACAGGGGTACTCCTACGAGCAGTACTTC
CDR3: CASSMGQGYSYEQYF

length: 14
D: TRBD2
size: few
J: TRBJ2-7
V: TRBV7-3
DNA: TGTGCCAGCAGCTATACTAGCGACTCCTACGAGCAGTACTTC
CDR3: CASSYTSDSYEQYF

length: 14
D: NA
size: few
J: TRBJ1-1
V: TRBV5-4
DNA: TGTGCCAGCAGCGGGGGACAACTGAACACTGAAGCTTTCTTT
CDR3: CASSGGQLNTEAFF

length: 16
D: TRBD2
size: few
J: TRBJ2-7
V: TRBV7-8
DNA: TGTGCCAGCAGCCAAACGGGACTAGCGGCCCCCTACGAGCAGTACTTC
CDR3: CASSQTGLAAPYEQYF

length: 14
D: TRBD1
size: NA
J: TRBJ1-2
V: TRBV5-4
DNA: TGTGCCAGCAGCTCCCGACAGGGAAACTATGGCTACACCTTC
CDR3: CASSSRQGNYGYTF

length: 16
D: TRBD2
size: NA
J: TRBJ2-3
V: TRBV7-3
DNA: TGTGCCAGCAGCCTCGGGACTAGCGGGAAGGGAGATACGCAGTATTTT
CDR3: CASSLGTSGKGDTQYF

length: 18
D: TRBD1
size: few
J: TRBJ2-4
V: TRBV27
DNA: TGTGCCAGCAGTTTAAGGGGACAGTCCTTACTAGCCAAAAACATTCAGTACTTC
CDR3: CASSLRGQSLLAKNIQYF

length: 15
D: NA
size: NA
J: TRBJ1-1
V: TRBV21-1
DNA: TGTGCCAGCAGCAAAGGGGGACAGGGAGAGACTGAAGCTTTCTTT
CDR3: CASSKGGQGETEAFF

length: 13
D: TRBD1
size: few
J: TRBJ1-2
V: TRBV4-1
DNA: TGCGCCAGCAGCCTAACAGGGGGCGATGGCTACACCTTC
CDR3: CASSLTGGDGYTF

length: 13
D: TRBD2
size: NA
J: TRBJ2-1
V: TRBV7-2
DNA: TGTGCCAGCAGTCACGGGGGGACGCCGGAGCAGTTCTTC
CDR3: CASSHGGTPEQFF

length: 12
D: NA
size: few
J: TRBJ1-2
V: TRBV6-1
DNA: TGTGCCAACCCACAAGGGGTGTATGGCTACACCTTC
CDR3: CANPQGVYGYTF